A few counts support the clone carrying this T cell receptor (beta chain). V shed 3 bases and J shed 0 bases, with 8 bases lying between them. The CDR3 covers 13 residues. The germline V gene encodes CDR1 DFQATT and CDR2 SNEGSKA (reference sequence). TCRdb re-analysed the RT-PCR reads in MiXCR, keeping a single row per CDR3 protein. The sample contains about 570,000 distinct CDR3 sequences, 11% of which appear only once. The data were obtained in a study of response to subunit inactivated influenza vaccine. These data were likewise used in another study, on T cells expressing NK-cell markers. That study adds: Synthesis of TCR beta cDNA relied on 5'RACE template switching carrying UMIs. No clear determination of HCMV specificity was made for expanded NKG2C+ T cell clones.

The sequence came from a man aged 45 to 65 who received an inactivated influenza vaccine. The gene calls are TRBV20-1 and TRBJ1-2; D remains ambiguous. Sequencing used PBMCs from blood, obtained on the day of vaccination. The CDR3 spells CSARIPTNYGYTF. The CDR3 DNA reads as TGCAGTGCTAGGATCCCTACTAACTATGGCTACACCTTC.